Listed here are 27 T cell receptor beta chains from one sample, sequenced in a study of immune characterization of retroperitoneal liposarcoma. TCRdb re-called the PCR reads through MiXCR, storing one row per CDR3 protein. The profile covers 2,000 to 2,500 distinct CDR3 sequences, with just over 35% appearing a single time and 16% taken by the ten largest. Sequenced: tumor tissue. These TCRs come from a male donor with retroperitoneal liposarcoma.

This clonotype was counted between two and nine times. The chain joins TRBV11-3 to TRBJ2-1; 7 bases map to TRBD1. The germline gives CDR1 SGHNT, CDR2 YENEEA. This CDR3 contains 12 residues. V was pared by 3 bases and J by 10 bases, with 3 bases of the junction left unmatched. Here the CDR3 reads CASSFNRGEQFF. The CDR3 DNA reads TGTGCCAGCAGCTTTAACAGGGGAGAGCAGTTCTTC.

V is TRBV11-3 and J is TRBJ2-5, with 10 bases lining up with TRBD2. CDR3 length equals 17 residues. V was clipped by 2 bases and J by 4 bases; unmatched bases: 10. Germline V gives CDR1 SGHNT, CDR2 YENEEA. The CDR3: CASSLSRLAGAGETQYF. The CDR3 coding sequence is TGTGCCAGCAGCTTATCTCGTCTAGCGGGAGCGGGAGAGACCCAGTACTTC. The full variable domain, completed using reference TRBV11-3 and TRBJ2-5, is EAGVVQSPRYKIIEKKQPVAFWCNPISGHNTLYWYLQNLGQGPELLIRYENEEAVDDSQLPKDRFSAERLKGVDSTLKIQPAELGDSAVYLCASSLSRLAGAGETQYFGPGTRLLVL.

The V and J genes are TRBV11-2 and TRBJ2-1; D is tentatively TRBD1 or TRBD2 (5 bases each). V dropped 5 bases and J dropped 10 bases, with 15 bases sitting between them. This CDR3 has 13 amino acids. Germline CDR1 reads SGHAT; CDR2 reads FQNNGV. The CDR3 sequence is CASSPGTVIEQFF. CDR3 nucleotides: TGTGCCAGCAGCCCGGGGACCGTCATAGAGCAGTTCTTC.

This rearrangement joins TRBV6-2 or TRBV6-3 to TRBJ2-5; D perhaps matches TRBD2 (5 bases). The DNA end is more similar to TRBJ2-7, so the J call may be wrong. The CDR3 has 15 residues. In germline, CDR1 is MNHEY, CDR2 SVGEGT. The CDR3 DNA reads as TGTGCCAGCAGTCTTCCCCACGGGATGACCTACGAGCAGTACTTC. Translating gives CASSLPHGMTYEQYF.

This chain links TRBV27 with TRBJ2-1, with 12 positions matching TRBD2. CDR1 and CDR2 from the germline V gene are MNHEY and SMNVEV (reference sequence). The J segment lost 0 bases and the V segment lost 1 base, leaving 13 bases of the junction unmatched. The CDR3 extends over 21 amino acids. CDR3 sequence (DNA): TGTGCCAGCAGTTTATGGTCTAGCGGGAGGGCTCGTGTAAGCTCCTACAATGAGCAGTTCTTC. The encoded protein is CASSLWSSGRARVSSYNEQFF.

By share of the sample, this clonotype is medium-sized. The chain recombines TRBV27 with TRBJ2-2; D call uncertain. Trimming shortened V by 0 bases and J by 7 bases, and 0 bases separated the two germline ends. The CDR3 is made up of 11 amino acids. Germline V gene data show CDR1 as MNHEY and CDR2 as SMNVEV (reference sequence). In DNA form, the CDR3 reads TGTGCCAGCAGTTTATCCGGGGAGCTGTTTTTT. Its protein is CASSLSGELFF.

This clonotype was seen a handful of times. The chain couples TRBV6-1 to TRBJ2-1, with 7 bases matching TRBD1. CDR3 length: 15 residues. With 0 bases clipped from V and 5 bases from J, the junction kept 4 bases outside the gene matches. The germline V gene has CDR1 MNHNS and CDR2 SASEGT. The CDR3 DNA reads as TGTGCCAGCAGTGAAGCCGAACAGGGGAACAATGAGCAGTTCTTC. This codes for CASSEAEQGNNEQFF.

In its sample, this clonotype ranks as medium-sized. The V gene is TRBV6-5, the J gene TRBJ2-5; possible D gene TRBD1, 6 bases. The J call may be in error: the DNA end matches TRBJ2-7 better. The CDR3 length is 14 residues. Germline-derived CDR1 and CDR2 are MNHEY and SVGAGI. The CDR3 loop reads CASSYSDSYYEQYF. CDR3 in DNA: TGTGCCAGCAGTTACTCGGACAGTTACTACGAGCAGTACTTC.

The J gene is TRBJ2-1, the V gene TRBV27; 7 bases align to TRBD2. Germline V lookup: CDR1 MNHEY, CDR2 SMNVEV (reference sequence). The V and J ends lost 1 base and 4 bases, in that order; junction bases with no gene match: 4. This CDR3 region has 15 residues. CDR3 nucleotide sequence: TGTGCCAGCAGTTTATATGCGGGAGCATACAATGAGCAGTTCTTC. It encodes CASSLYAGAYNEQFF.

The gene calls are TRBV14 and TRBJ2-5; D is unclear. CDR3 length: 15 amino acids. The germline V gene encodes CDR1 SGHDN and CDR2 FVKESK. V was shortened by 4 bases and J by 5 bases, with 17 bases between the two germline ends. CDR3 amino acids: CASSPLIRPRETQYF. In DNA, the CDR3 is TGTGCCAGCAGCCCTTTGATTCGTCCCCGGGAGACCCAGTACTTC.

This sequence joins TRBV6-8 and TRBJ2-5, with TRBD2 identical over 9 bases. The closer fit of TRBJ2-7 to the DNA end suggests the J call may be wrong. CDR1 is MNHGY and CDR2 is SAAAGT in the germline V gene. This CDR3 is built from 14 residues. The CDR3 is CASVQASGAYEQYF. The CDR3 DNA follows: TGTGCCAGCGTCCAAGCTAGCGGGGCCTACGAGCAGTACTTC.

The chain has TRBV6-1 and TRBJ2-5; 10 nucleotides match TRBD2. Trimming cost V 10 bases and J 5 bases; bases outside gene matches: 4. The germline V gene has CDR1 MNHNS and CDR2 SASEGT. CDR3 size: 12 residues. CDR3 residues: CATRAGGETQYF. CDR3 nucleotide sequence: TGTGCCACACGAGCGGGAGGGGAGACCCAGTACTTC.

This clonotype has more than one count but fewer than ten. J is TRBJ1-4 and V is TRBV4-1; D remains ambiguous. V was shortened by 2 bases and J by 2 bases, with 9 bases between the two germline ends. This CDR3 region has 15 residues. Per germline, CDR1 MGHRA and CDR2 YSYEKL. Here the CDR3 reads CASSQLRGTNEKLFF. In nucleotides, the CDR3 is TGCGCCAGCAGCCAATTGCGAGGGACTAATGAAAAACTGTTTTTT.

The chain has TRBV11-3 and TRBJ2-5, with a possible D match to TRBD1 (6 bases). The CDR3 has 14 residues. In germline, CDR1 is SGHNT, CDR2 YENEEA. V lost 1 base and J lost 1, with 7 bases in between. CDR3 in amino acids: CASSLGQAQETQYF. For the CDR3, the DNA is TGTGCCAGCAGCTTAGGACAGGCCCAAGAGACCCAGTACTTC. Drawing the rest from reference TRBV11-3 and TRBJ2-5, the complete variable domain is EAGVVQSPRYKIIEKKQPVAFWCNPISGHNTLYWYLQNLGQGPELLIRYENEEAVDDSQLPKDRFSAERLKGVDSTLKIQPAELGDSAVYLCASSLGQAQETQYFGPGTRLLVL.

This clonotype is categorized as medium-sized. The chain joins TRBV12-3 or TRBV12-4 to TRBJ2-4; D not resolved. With 2 bases removed from V and 9 bases from J, the gap between germline ends came to 20 bases. The CDR3 is 16 amino acids. DNA for the CDR3: TGTGCCAGCAGTTTATCTCCTCTTCCCCAAGTAGGCATTCAGTACTTC. Its protein product is CASSLSPLPQVGIQYF.

The chain combines TRBV5-1 with TRBJ2-7, with D unresolved. The assigned J gene may be wrong: the sequence end matches TRBJ2-5 better. Germline CDR1 reads SGHRS; CDR2 reads YFSETQ. This CDR3 region has 15 residues. CDR3 residues: CASSLAQPLQETQYF. The CDR3 region has the DNA TGCGCCAGCAGCTTGGCTCAGCCCCTCCAAGAGACCCAGTACTTC.

Judged by abundance, this clonotype is large. The chain employs TRBV27 and TRBJ2-1; TRBD1 agrees at 10 bases. The CDR3 contains 15 residues. The V gene's germline CDR1 is MNHEY and CDR2 SMNVEV (reference sequence). The V gene end was trimmed by 5 bases and the J gene end by 9 bases; junction bases not matched to a gene: 10. The CDR3 DNA is TGTGCCAGCAGTCCTGGGACAGGGGAAATGATTGAGCAGTTCTTC. Its protein is CASSPGTGEMIEQFF.

Written as DNA, the CDR3 is TGTGCCAGCAGTGGGGGACAGGGGTCGAACGAGCAGTACTTC. It translates to CASSGGQGSNEQYF. The V call is TRBV6-1, the J call TRBJ2-7; 10 nucleotides match TRBD1. The CDR3 is made up of 14 amino acids. CDR1 is MNHNS, CDR2 SASEGT, per germline. With 4 bases clipped from V and 5 bases from J, the junction kept 5 bases outside the gene matches.

With regard to this clonotype: Likely a read error: the CDR3 ends without its conserved phenylalanine or tryptophan. The V gene is TRBV6-8, the J gene TRBJ2-1; D possibly matches TRBD1 or TRBD2 (6 bases each). The DNA matches TRBJ2-7 better at its end, which makes the J call doubtful. Germline CDR1 and CDR2: MNHGY and SAAAGT. This CDR3 has 15 amino acids. The CDR3 is CASSDRTGRSYEQYL. In DNA form, the CDR3 reads TGTGCCAGCAGTGACCGTACAGGGAGGTCCTACGAGCAGTACTTA.

The chain has TRBV7-2 and TRBJ2-3, with 7 bases identical to TRBD1. This CDR3 has 15 residues. Germline assignment: CDR1 SGHTA and CDR2 FQGNSA. J gave up 2 bases and V 2 bases, and 4 bases lay outside the gene matches. The CDR3 spells CASSLRGQATDTQYF. The CDR3 DNA is TGTGCCAGCAGCTTAAGGGGGCAAGCCACAGATACGCAGTATTTT.

The chain joins TRBV27 to TRBJ2-3; possibly TRBD1 for D (6 bases). V shed 7 bases and J shed 0 bases, with 23 bases lying between them. The CDR3 contains 18 residues. Germline V gene data show CDR1 as MNHEY and CDR2 as SMNVEV (reference sequence). CDR3 protein: CASIPAPVGQMSTDTQYF. CDR3 bases: TGTGCCAGCATCCCCGCCCCGGTCGGACAGATGAGCACAGATACGCAGTATTTT.

V gene TRBV27 combines with J gene TRBJ2-2; D remains ambiguous. The CDR3 sequence is 12 residues long. Germline CDR1 reads MNHEY; CDR2 reads SMNVEV (reference sequence). V lost 10 bases to trimming and J lost 1 base, with 7 bases between them. As DNA, the CDR3 is TGTGCCATTGCAGGGAACACCGGGGAGCTGTTTTTT. It yields the protein CAIAGNTGELFF.

This chain joins TRBV27 and TRBJ2-3, with 7 nucleotides matching TRBD2. Trimming took 1 base from V and 0 from J; bases not matched to a gene: 4. The germline CDR1 and CDR2 sequences are MNHEY and SMNVEV (reference sequence). The CDR3 extends over 16 amino acids. The CDR3 nucleotides read TGTGCCAGCAGTTTATTGCTAGCGGCAAGCACAGATACGCAGTATTTT. Translated: CASSLLLAASTDTQYF.

V usage is TRBV4-1 and J usage is TRBJ2-1, with unresolved D. The CDR3 has 17 residues. From germline, CDR1 is MGHRA and CDR2 YSYEKL. V was trimmed by 0 bases and J by 0 bases, leaving 12 bases between them. CDR3 protein: CASSQDPQFSSYNEQFF. The CDR3 DNA reads TGCGCCAGCAGCCAAGATCCCCAGTTTAGCTCCTACAATGAGCAGTTCTTC.

This clonotype is large (0.1 to 1%) in the sample. This chain joins TRBV6-1 and TRBJ1-6; D not resolved. The length of the CDR3 is 13 residues. The V and J ends lost 11 bases and 7 bases respectively, with 15 bases between them. Germline V gene lookup returns CDR1 MNHNS and CDR2 SASEGT. In DNA, the CDR3 is TGTGCCGGAAAGGATACTGGGAATTCACCCCTCCACTTT. Translation gives CAGKDTGNSPLHF.

The chain uses TRBV12-3 or TRBV12-4 and TRBJ2-1; D uncertain. The J call may not be correct, given that the DNA end is closer to TRBJ2-7. The CDR3 sequence is 14 residues long. CDR3 DNA: TGTGCCAGCAGTTTTGGCGGAGTCTCCTACGAGCAGTACTTC. This codes for CASSFGGVSYEQYF.

The rearrangement joins TRBV11-3 to TRBJ2-1; 15 bases map to TRBD2. The closer fit of TRBJ2-7 to the DNA end suggests the J call may be wrong. The CDR3 consists of 16 residues. Germline CDR1 and CDR2: SGHNT and YENEEA. The CDR3 nucleotides are TGTGCCAGCAGCTTAATCGGACTAGCGGGAGGGAATGAGCAGTACTTC. Translating gives CASSLIGLAGGNEQYF.